Detailed here is one TCR beta chain. This sample was included in a study of PD-L1 blockade in urothelial cancer. Sequenced by immunoSEQ multiplex PCR; TCRdb stores in-frame clones only, minus some. The repertoire includes about 130,000 clones, about 88% of them detected once, and about 2.9% sits in the top ten. V lost 3 bases to trimming and J lost 4 bases; unmatched junction nucleotides: 6. In germline, CDR1 is SGHNT, CDR2 YENEEA. This CDR3 has 14 amino acids. The time point is: pretreatment peripheral blood. Enrolled patients showed locally advanced or metastatic urothelial carcinoma. The chain employs TRBV11-3 and TRBJ2-7; TRBD1 aligns across 7 bases. The sequencing here drew on PBMCs, taken around atezolizumab (anti-PD-L1) treatment. The sequence was collected from a man in his fifties with urothelial cancer. This CDR3 is CASSLGQNSYEQYF. CDR3 nucleotides: TGTGCCAGCAGCTTGGGACAGAACTCTTACGAGCAGTACTTC.